Given below is one T cell receptor beta chain in context. This sample is drawn from a study of cytomegalovirus exposure and HLA in healthy donors. PCR used 60 Vbeta primers and 13 Jbeta primers. Some clones are missing from TCRdb's copy, which holds only in-frame ones; the method was immunoSEQ multiplex PCR. The sample includes over 130,000 clones, more than 75% seen only once; the top ten take around 2.4%. Germline assignment: CDR1 SGHNT and CDR2 YYREEE (reference sequence). J lost 6 bases, V lost 0 bases, and 3 bases had no gene match. This CDR3 spans 16 amino acids. The rearrangement joins TRBV5-4 to TRBJ2-1, with 13 bases fitting TRBD2. The sequence was obtained from a man in his forties or fifties in good health and CMV-seronegative. Sequencing was performed on PBMCs. This CDR3 is CASSLVGTSGVNEQFF. As DNA, the CDR3 is TGTGCCAGCAGCTTGGTAGGGACTAGCGGGGTCAATGAGCAGTTCTTC.